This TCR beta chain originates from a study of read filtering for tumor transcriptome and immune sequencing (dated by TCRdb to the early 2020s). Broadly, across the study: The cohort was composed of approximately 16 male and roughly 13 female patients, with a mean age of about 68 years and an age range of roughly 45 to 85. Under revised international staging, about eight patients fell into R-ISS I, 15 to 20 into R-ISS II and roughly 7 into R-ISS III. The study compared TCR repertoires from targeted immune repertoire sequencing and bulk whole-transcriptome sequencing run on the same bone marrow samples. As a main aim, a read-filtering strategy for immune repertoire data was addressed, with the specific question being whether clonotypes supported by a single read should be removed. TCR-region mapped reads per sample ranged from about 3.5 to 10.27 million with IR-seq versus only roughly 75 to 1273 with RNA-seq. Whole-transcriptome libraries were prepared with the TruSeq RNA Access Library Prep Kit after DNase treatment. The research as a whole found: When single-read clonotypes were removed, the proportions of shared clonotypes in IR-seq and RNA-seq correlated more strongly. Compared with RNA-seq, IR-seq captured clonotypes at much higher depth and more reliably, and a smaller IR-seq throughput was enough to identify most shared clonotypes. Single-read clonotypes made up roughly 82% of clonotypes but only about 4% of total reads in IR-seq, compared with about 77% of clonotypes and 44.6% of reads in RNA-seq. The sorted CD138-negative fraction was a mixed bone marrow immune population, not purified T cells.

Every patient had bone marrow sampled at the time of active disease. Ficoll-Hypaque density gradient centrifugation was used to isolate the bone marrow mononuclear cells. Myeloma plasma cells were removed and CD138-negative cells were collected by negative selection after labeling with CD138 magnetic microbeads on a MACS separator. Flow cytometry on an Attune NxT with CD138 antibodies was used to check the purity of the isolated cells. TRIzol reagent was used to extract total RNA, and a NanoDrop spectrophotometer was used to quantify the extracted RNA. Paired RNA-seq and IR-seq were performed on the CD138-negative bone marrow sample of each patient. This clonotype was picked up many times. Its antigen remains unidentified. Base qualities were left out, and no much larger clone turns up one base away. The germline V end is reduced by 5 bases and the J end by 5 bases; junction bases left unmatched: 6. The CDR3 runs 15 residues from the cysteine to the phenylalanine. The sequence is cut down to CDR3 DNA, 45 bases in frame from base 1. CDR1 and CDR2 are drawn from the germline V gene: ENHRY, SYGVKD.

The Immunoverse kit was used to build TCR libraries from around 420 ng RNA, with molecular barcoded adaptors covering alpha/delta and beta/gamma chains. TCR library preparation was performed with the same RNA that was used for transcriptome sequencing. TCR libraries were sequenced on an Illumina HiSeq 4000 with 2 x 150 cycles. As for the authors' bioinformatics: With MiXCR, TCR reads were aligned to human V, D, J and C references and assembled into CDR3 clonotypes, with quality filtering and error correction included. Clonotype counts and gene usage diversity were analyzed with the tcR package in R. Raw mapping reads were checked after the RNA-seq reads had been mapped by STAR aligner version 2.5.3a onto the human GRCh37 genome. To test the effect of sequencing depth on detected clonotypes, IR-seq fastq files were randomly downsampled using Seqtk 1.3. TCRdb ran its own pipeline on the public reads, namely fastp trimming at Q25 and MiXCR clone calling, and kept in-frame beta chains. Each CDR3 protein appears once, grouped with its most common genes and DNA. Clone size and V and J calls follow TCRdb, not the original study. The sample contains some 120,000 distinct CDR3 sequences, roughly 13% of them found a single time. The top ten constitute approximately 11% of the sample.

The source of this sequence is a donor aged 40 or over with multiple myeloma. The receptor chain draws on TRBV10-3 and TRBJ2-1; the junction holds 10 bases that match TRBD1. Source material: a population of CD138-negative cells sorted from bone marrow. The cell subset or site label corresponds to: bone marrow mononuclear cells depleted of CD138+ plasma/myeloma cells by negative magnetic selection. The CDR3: CAISSGQGTHNEQFF. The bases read TGTGCCATCAGTTCGGGACAGGGGACTCACAATGAGCAGTTCTTC.